This T cell receptor beta chain was sequenced for a study of CD8 T cells in ankylosing spondylitis. Overall study results and limits: What appeared characteristic of ankylosing spondylitis blood was a TCR beta motif of eight highly homologous variants.

As to this clonotype: Its matching antigen is unknown.

The CDR3 length is 16 residues. V lost 0 bases, J lost 6 bases, and 11 bases stayed unmatched. CDR1 is LGHDT, CDR2 YNNKEL, per germline (reference sequence). TCRdb analysed the 5' RACE reads with MiXCR anew, one entry per CDR3 protein. The data contain a few hundred thousand distinct CDR3 sequences, under 25% of them singletons. This receptor was obtained from a male donor with ankylosing spondylitis. Sequencing input: blood, either unsorted or a sorted T cell fraction (not recorded which). This chain joins TRBV3-1 and TRBJ2-7, with 7 bases fitting TRBD2. The CDR3 DNA follows: TGTGCCAGCAGCCAAGATGGCGGGAGCCCCCAGGGCGAGCAGTACTTC. Its translation is CASSQDGGSPQGEQYF.